The rows below give T cell receptor beta chains drawn from one sample of a study of blood T cell repertoires in COVID-19. The protocol was immunoSEQ multiplex PCR, while the TCRdb copy is restricted to in-frame clones and leaves out a portion. Seen here are a few hundred thousand clones, more than 75% observed once, and the top ten hold 5% to 8%. Sample: PBMCs or T cells enriched from blood (not recorded which). These receptors originate from a woman in her forties or fifties who had been exposed to COVID-19. Each CDR3 is given with its conserved first and last residue. D genes are given only for firm matches. Clone size is stated in some rows and not others, as once, few, many or a class when expanded.

TRBJ2-2 | TRBV5-4 | TRBD2 | - | TGTGCCAGCAGCGTCAAGCGGGGACGAACCGGGGAGCTGTTTTTT | CASSVKRGRTGELFF
TRBJ1-1 | TRBV16 | - | - | TGTGCCAGCAGCCATACGGACAGAGTGAACACTGAAGCTTTCTTT | CASSHTDRVNTEAFF
TRBJ1-4 | TRBV5-1 | - | - | TGCGCCAGCAGCCTCGGGGGTGGGGTCGCAACTAATGAAAAACTGTTTTTT | CASSLGGGVATNEKLFF
TRBJ1-4 | TRBV6-2/TRBV6-3 | - | - | TGTGCCAGCAGTTACTCGCTACCAACGCGTGAAAAACTGTTTTTT | CASSYSLPTREKLFF
TRBJ1-2 | TRBV6-2/TRBV6-3 | - | - | TGTGCCAGCAGTTACTCCCCCACCGCGGTTAACTATGGCTACACCTTC | CASSYSPTAVNYGYTF
TRBJ1-1 | TRBV2 | - | - | TGTGCCAGCAGTGAAGCGCTTCACGGCAGGGGAATGACTGAAGCTTTCTTT | CASSEALHGRGMTEAFF
TRBJ2-7 | TRBV4-1 | TRBD2 | - | TGCGCCAGCAGCCAAGATATAGCGGGGGCGGGCGAGCAGTACTTC | CASSQDIAGAGEQYF
TRBJ1-2 | TRBV10-1 | TRBD1 | - | TGCGCCAGCAAGGGACAGGCGCCTAACTATGGCTACACCTTC | CASKGQAPNYGYTF
TRBJ1-1 | TRBV24-1 | - | - | TGTGCCACCAGTGATCCAACACGGAACACTGAAGCTTTCTTT | CATSDPTRNTEAFF
TRBJ1-5 | TRBV7-2 | - | - | TGTGCCAGCAGCCCCTCCTTAGGAGGGTTCTATAGCAATCAGCCCCAGCATTTT | CASSPSLGGFYSNQPQHF
TRBJ1-1 | TRBV29-1 | TRBD1 | once | TGCAGCGCTCAGGGGGGTGACACTGAAGCTTTCTTT | CSAQGGDTEAFF
TRBJ2-3 | TRBV4-2 | TRBD2 | - | TGTGCCAGCAGCCAAGAGCCGGGACTAGCATCGGAAGATACGCAGTATTTT | CASSQEPGLASEDTQYF
TRBJ1-5 | TRBV19 | TRBD1 | - | TGTGCCAGCGGGAGGGACAGGGGAGATAGGCAGCCCCAGCATTTT | CASGRDRGDRQPQHF